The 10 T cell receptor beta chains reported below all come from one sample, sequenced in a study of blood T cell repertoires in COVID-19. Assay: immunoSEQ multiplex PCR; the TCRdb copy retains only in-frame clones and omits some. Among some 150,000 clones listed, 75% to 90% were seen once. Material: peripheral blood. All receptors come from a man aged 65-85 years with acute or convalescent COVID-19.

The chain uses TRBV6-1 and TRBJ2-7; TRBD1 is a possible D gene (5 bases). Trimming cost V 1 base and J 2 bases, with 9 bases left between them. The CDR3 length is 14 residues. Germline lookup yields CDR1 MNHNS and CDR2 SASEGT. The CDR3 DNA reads TGTGCCAGCAGTGAAGTAGGGGTGACCTACGAGCAGTACTTC. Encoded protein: CASSEVGVTYEQYF.

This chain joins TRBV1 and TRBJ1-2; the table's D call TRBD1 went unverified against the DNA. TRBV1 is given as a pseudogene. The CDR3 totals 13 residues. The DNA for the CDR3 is TGCACCAGCAGCCAAGACAGGCCCAATGGCTACACCTTC. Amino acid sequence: CTSSQDRPNGYTF.

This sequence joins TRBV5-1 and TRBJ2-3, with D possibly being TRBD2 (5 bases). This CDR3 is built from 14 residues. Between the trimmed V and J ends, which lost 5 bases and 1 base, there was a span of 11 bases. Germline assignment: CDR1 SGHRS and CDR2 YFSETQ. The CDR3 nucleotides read TGCGCCAGCAGAGGGTACGGGGGCACAGATACGCAGTATTTT. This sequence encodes CASRGYGGTDTQYF.

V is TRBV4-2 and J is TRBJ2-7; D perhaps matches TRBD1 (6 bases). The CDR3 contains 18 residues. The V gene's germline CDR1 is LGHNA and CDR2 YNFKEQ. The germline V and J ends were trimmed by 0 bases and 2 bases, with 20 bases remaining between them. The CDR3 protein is CASSQDRWGLALTYEQYF. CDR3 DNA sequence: TGTGCCAGCAGCCAAGATCGGTGGGGGCTAGCCCTAACCTACGAGCAGTACTTC.

The CDR3 DNA follows: TGTGCCACCAGTGATCGACAGGCCTTCCAAGAGACCCAGTACTTC. Amino acids: CATSDRQAFQETQYF. The rearrangement uses TRBV24-1 and TRBJ2-5, with a weak D call TRBD1 (6 bases). V lost 3 bases, J lost 1 base, and 11 bases lay in between. The CDR3 loop spans 15 amino acids. Looked up from germline, CDR1 is KGHDR and CDR2 is SFDVKD.

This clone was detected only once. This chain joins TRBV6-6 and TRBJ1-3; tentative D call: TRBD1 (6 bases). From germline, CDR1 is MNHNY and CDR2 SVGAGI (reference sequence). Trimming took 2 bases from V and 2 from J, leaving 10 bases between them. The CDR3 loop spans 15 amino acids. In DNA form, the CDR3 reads TGTGCCAGCAGTTACGCACAGGGTCCTGGAAACACCATATATTTT. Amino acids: CASSYAQGPGNTIYF.

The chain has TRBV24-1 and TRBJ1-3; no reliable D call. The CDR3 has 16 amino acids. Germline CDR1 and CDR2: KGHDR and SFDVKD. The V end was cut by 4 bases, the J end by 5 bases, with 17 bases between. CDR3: CATSDPEKEVRNTIYF. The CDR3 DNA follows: TGTGCCACCAGTGACCCAGAGAAAGAGGTGAGAAACACCATATATTTT.

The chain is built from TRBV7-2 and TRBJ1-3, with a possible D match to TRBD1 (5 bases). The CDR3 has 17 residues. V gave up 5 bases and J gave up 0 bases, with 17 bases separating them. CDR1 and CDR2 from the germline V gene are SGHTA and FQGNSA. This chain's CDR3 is CASSPYRQLGSGNTIYF. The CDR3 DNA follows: TGTGCCAGCAGCCCGTACCGACAGTTAGGCTCTGGAAACACCATATATTTT.

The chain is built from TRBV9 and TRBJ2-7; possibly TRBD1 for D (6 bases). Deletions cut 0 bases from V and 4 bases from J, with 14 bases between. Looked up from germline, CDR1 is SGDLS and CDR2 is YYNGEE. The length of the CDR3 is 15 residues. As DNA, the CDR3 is TGTGCCAGCAGCGTAGCAGGGGACGCTATATACGAGCAGTACTTC. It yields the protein CASSVAGDAIYEQYF.

The DNA of the CDR3 is TGTGCCAGCACCGAACATCGCAACCCTAAGGGGCAAGAGACCCAGTACTTC. Translating it yields CASTEHRNPKGQETQYF. The chain couples TRBV2 to TRBJ2-5, with a possible D match to TRBD1 (5 bases). Germline V gives CDR1 SNHLY, CDR2 FYNNEI. The germline V and J ends were trimmed by 7 bases and 2 bases, with 23 bases remaining between them. This CDR3 is built from 17 residues.